This T cell receptor (beta chain) is from a study of T cell repertoires in cytomegalovirus infection. TCRdb re-analysed the reads in MiXCR, keeping a single row per CDR3 protein. The repertoire holds about 740,000 distinct CDR3 sequences, with 35% as singletons. The V end lost 1 base, the J end lost 4 bases, and 13 bases lay between the germline ends. Germline V gene data show CDR1 as SGHTA and CDR2 as FQGNSA. The CDR3 extends over 15 amino acids. This TCR was recovered from a human donor in good health (CMV status not recorded). Some clones in this sample may be carry-over from other donors' samples. The chain employs TRBV7-2 and TRBJ1-2; D possibly corresponds to TRBD1 (6 bases). The sequencing sample was made of PBMCs. The CDR3 DNA reads as TGTGCCAGCAGCTTAGGAGTGGGGGCCCTCTATGGCTACACCTTC. It is translated as CASSLGVGALYGYTF.